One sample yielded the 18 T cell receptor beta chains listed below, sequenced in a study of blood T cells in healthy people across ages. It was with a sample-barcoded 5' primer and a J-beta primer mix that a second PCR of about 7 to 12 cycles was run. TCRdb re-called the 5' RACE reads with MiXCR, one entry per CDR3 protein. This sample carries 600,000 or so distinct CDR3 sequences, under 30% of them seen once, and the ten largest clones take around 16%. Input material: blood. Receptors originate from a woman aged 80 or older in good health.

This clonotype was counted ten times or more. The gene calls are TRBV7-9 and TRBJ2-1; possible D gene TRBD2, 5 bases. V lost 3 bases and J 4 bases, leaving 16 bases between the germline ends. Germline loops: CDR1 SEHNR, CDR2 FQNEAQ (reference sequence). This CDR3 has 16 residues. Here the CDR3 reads CASSLGTRILYNEQFF. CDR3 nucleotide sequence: TGTGCCAGCAGCTTGGGAACTAGGATCTTATACAATGAGCAGTTCTTC. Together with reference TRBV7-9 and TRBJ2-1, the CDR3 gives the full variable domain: DTGVSQNPRHKITKRGQNVTFRCDPISEHNRLYWYRQTLGQGPEFLTYFQNEAQLEKSRLLSDRFSAERPKGSFSTLEIQRTEQGDSAMYLCASSLGTRILYNEQFFGPGTRLTVL.

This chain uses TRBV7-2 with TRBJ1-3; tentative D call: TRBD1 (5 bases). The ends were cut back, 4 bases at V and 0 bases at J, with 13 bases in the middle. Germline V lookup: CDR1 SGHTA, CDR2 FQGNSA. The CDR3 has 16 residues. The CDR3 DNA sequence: TGTGCCAGCAGCTCCCAGGGTTACAGCTCTGGAAACACCATATATTTT. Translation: CASSSQGYSSGNTIYF.

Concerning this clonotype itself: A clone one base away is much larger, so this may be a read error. CDR3 in amino acids: CNVVKQGTLYEQYF. DNA of the CDR3: TGCAACGTTGTAAAGCAGGGGACTTTATACGAGCAGTACTTC. The chain combines TRBV29-1 with TRBJ2-5; TRBD1 or TRBD2 may be the D gene (6 bases each). The DNA end lines up better with TRBJ2-7; the J call may be wrong. Germline values: CDR1 SQVTM, CDR2 ANQGSEA. The CDR3 runs 14 residues.

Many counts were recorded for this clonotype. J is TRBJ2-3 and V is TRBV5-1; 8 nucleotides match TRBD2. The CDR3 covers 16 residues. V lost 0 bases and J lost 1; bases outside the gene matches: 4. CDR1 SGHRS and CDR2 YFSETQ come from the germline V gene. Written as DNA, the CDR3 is TGCGCCAGCAGCTTGGCCTCGCGGGGGGGCACAGATACGCAGTATTTT. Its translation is CASSLASRGGTDTQYF.

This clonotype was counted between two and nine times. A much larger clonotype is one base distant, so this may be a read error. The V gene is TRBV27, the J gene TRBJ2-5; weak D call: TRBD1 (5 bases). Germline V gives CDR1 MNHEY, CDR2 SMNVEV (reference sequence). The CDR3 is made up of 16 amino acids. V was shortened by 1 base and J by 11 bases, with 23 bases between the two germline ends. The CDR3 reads CASSLLTAYEGNEQYF. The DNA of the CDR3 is TGTGCCAGCAGTTTATTGACAGCGTACGAAGGGAATGAGCAGTACTTC.

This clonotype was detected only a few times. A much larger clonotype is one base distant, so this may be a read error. CDR3 sequence: CSARDDASSYNEQFF. The CDR3 DNA reads as TGCAGTGCTAGAGATGACGCGAGCTCCTACAATGAGCAGTTCTTC. V and J are TRBV20-1 and TRBJ2-1; D ambiguous. V lost 0 bases and J lost 0, with 9 bases in between. CDR3 length equals 15 residues. CDR1 and CDR2 from the germline V gene are DFQATT and SNEGSKA (reference sequence).

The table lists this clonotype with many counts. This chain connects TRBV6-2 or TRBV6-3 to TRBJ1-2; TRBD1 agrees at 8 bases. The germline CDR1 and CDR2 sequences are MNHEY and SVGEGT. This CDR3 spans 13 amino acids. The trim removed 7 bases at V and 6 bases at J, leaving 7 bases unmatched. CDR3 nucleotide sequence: TGTGCCAGCACCAAGACAGGGGCGGATGGCTACACCTTC. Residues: CASTKTGADGYTF.

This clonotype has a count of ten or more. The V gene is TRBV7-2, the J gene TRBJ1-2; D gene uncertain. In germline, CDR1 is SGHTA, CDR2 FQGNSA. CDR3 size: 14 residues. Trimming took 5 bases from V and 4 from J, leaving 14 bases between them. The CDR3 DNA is TGTGCCAGCAGCCCGCCCGCAGATACCTATGGCTACACCTTC. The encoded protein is CASSPPADTYGYTF.

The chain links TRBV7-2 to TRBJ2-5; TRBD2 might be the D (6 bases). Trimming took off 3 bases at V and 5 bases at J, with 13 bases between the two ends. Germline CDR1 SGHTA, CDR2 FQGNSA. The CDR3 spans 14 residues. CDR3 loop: CASSLDYRTETQYF. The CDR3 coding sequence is TGTGCCAGCAGCTTGGACTACCGGACGGAGACCCAGTACTTC.

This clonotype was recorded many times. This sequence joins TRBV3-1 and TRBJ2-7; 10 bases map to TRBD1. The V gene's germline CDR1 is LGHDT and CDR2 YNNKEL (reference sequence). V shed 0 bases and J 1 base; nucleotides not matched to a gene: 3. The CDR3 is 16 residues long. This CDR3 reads CASSQEGQGLSYEQYF. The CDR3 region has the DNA TGTGCCAGCAGCCAAGAGGGACAGGGGTTATCCTACGAGCAGTACTTC.

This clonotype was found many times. CDR3 amino acids: CASSLDITGLAEGETQYF. The CDR3 DNA reads TGTGCCAGCAGCTTAGATATCACGGGACTAGCAGAGGGAGAGACCCAGTACTTC. J is TRBJ2-5 and V is TRBV11-2; TRBD2 matches at 9 bases. J gave up 4 bases and V 0 bases, and 12 bases lay outside the gene matches. The CDR3 loop spans 18 amino acids. Germline V gene data show CDR1 as SGHAT and CDR2 as FQNNGV.

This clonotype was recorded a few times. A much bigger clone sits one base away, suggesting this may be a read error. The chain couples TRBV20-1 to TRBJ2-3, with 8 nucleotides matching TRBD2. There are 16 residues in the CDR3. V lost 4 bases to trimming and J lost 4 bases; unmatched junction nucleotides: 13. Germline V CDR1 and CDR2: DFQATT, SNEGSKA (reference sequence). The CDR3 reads CSANTPTSVWPDTQYF. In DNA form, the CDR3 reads TGCAGTGCTAATACCCCGACTAGCGTTTGGCCAGATACGCAGTATTTT.

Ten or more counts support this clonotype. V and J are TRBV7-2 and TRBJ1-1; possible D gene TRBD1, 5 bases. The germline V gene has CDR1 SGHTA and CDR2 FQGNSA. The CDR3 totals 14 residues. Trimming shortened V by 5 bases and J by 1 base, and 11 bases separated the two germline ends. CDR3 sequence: CASSAGRGNTEAFF. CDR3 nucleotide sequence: TGTGCCAGCAGCGCGGGACGTGGGAACACTGAAGCTTTCTTT.

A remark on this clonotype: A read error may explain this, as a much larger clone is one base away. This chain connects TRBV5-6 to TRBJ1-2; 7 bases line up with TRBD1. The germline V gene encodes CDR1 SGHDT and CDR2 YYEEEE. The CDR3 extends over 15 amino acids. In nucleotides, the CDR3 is TGTGCCAGCAGCTCTGACAGGGACCGACTTTATGGCGACACCTTC. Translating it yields CASSSDRDRLYGDTF.

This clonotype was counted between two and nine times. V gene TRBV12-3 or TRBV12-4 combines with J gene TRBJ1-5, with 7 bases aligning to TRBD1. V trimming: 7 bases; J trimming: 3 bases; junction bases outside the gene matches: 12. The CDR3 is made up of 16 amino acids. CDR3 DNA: TGTGCCAGCACCCCCTCCCCAGGGGGAACCAATCAGCCCCAGCATTTT. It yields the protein CASTPSPGGTNQPQHF.

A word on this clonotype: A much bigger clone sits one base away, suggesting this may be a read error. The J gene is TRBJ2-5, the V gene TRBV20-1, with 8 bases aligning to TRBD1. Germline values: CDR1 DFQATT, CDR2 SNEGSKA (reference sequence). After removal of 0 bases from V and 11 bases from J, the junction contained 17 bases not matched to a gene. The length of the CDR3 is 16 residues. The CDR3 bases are TGCAGTGCTAGAGATGTCGTCAGGACAGGGTCGAATGAGCAGTACTTC. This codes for CSARDVVRTGSNEQYF.

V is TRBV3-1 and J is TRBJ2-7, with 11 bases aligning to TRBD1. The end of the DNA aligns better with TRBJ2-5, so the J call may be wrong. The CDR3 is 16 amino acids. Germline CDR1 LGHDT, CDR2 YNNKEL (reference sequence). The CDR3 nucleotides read TGTGCCAGCAGCCACGACCGGGACAGGGGGAGAGAGACCCAGTACTTC. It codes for CASSHDRDRGRETQYF.

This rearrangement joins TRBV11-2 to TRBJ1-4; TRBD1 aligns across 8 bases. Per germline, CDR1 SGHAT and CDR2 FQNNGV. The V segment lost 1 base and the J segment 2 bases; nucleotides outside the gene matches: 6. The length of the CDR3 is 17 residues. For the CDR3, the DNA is TGTGCCAGCAGCTTAGTTGGGACAGGCTACACTAATGAAAAACTGTTTTTT. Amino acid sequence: CASSLVGTGYTNEKLFF.